Shown below are 9 T cell receptor beta chains from a single sample sequenced in a study of T cells in Graves' hyperthyroidism and ophthalmopathy. TCR beta CDR3 sequences were amplified from RNA transcripts. TCR CDR3 underwent first-round RT-PCR with the HTBI primer set. TCRdb passed the multiplex PCR reads through MiXCR, listing each CDR3 protein once. Here the sample spans 500,000 to 600,000 distinct CDR3 sequences, approximately 20% being singletons. Sequencing was performed on blood. The receptor set was obtained from a middle-aged man with Graves' ophthalmopathy.

Points on this clonotype: A much larger clone lies one base from this, so it may be a read error. This sequence joins TRBV3-1 and TRBJ2-5; tentative D call: TRBD2 (6 bases). Germline CDR1 and CDR2: LGHDT and YNNKEL (reference sequence). The CDR3 contains 16 residues. V was trimmed by 2 bases and J by 1 base, leaving 14 bases between them. CDR3 in amino acids: CASSQFARAGQETQYF. CDR3 sequence (DNA): TGTGCCAGCAGCCAATTTGCGAGAGCGGGCCAAGAGACCCAGTACTTC.

This clonotype was seen a handful of times. V is TRBV27 and J is TRBJ2-2; D is undetermined. Germline V lookup: CDR1 MNHEY, CDR2 SMNVEV (reference sequence). The CDR3 totals 15 residues. V lost 6 bases and J 2 bases, leaving 13 bases between the germline ends. The CDR3 is CASSPITVNTGELFF. In DNA form, the CDR3 reads TGTGCCAGCAGCCCCATCACAGTCAACACCGGGGAGCTGTTTTTT.

This clonotype was counted a few times. The chain joins TRBV6-5 to TRBJ1-2, with a tentative D call TRBD1 (5 bases). The CDR3 is 14 amino acids. The germline gives CDR1 MNHEY, CDR2 SVGAGI. Trimming removed 2 bases from V and 4 bases from J, with 11 bases in between. The CDR3 is CASSYGQGGYGYTF. The CDR3 DNA sequence: TGTGCCAGCAGTTACGGGCAGGGTGGCTATGGCTACACCTTC.

The sample holds a few counts of this clonotype. The chain employs TRBV5-1 and TRBJ2-7, with 9 bases identical to TRBD1. Germline CDR1 is SGHRS and CDR2 is YFSETQ. This CDR3 spans 17 amino acids. J gave up 3 bases and V 4 bases, and 14 bases lay outside the gene matches. The chain's CDR3 is CASSLARDRVTSYEQYF. In nucleotides, the CDR3 is TGCGCCAGCAGCCTAGCCCGGGACAGGGTCACCAGCTACGAGCAGTACTTC.

The sample holds a few counts of this clonotype. The chain has TRBV6-2 or TRBV6-3 and TRBJ2-6; D uncertain. Germline lookup yields CDR1 MNHEY and CDR2 SVGEGT. V lost 5 bases to trimming and J lost 4 bases, with 9 bases between them. The CDR3 runs to 14 residues. CDR3 sequence reads: CASSSVPGANVLTF. The CDR3 nucleotides read TGTGCCAGCAGTAGCGTCCCCGGGGCCAACGTCCTGACTTTC.

The CDR3 region is CASTKRAGTGELFF. Written as DNA, the CDR3 is TGTGCCAGCACTAAGAGGGCCGGCACCGGGGAGCTGTTTTTT. The V gene is TRBV6-1, the J gene TRBJ2-2, with TRBD2 as a possible D gene (5 bases). The germline V and J ends were trimmed by 7 bases and 4 bases, with 13 bases remaining between them. Germline CDR1 is MNHNS and CDR2 is SASEGT. CDR3 length equals 14 residues.

This clonotype was found many times. This chain joins TRBV20-1 and TRBJ2-3, with 10 bases lining up with TRBD1. Germline assignment: CDR1 DFQATT and CDR2 SNEGSKA (reference sequence). The CDR3 consists of 15 residues. The V and J ends lost 5 bases and 0 bases, in that order; junction bases with no gene match: 5. As DNA, the CDR3 is TGCAGTGCTTTACCGGGACAGGGGAGCACAGATACGCAGTATTTT. As protein: CSALPGQGSTDTQYF.

The chain links TRBV28 to TRBJ2-7; D possibly corresponds to TRBD1 (5 bases). The CDR3 is 16 amino acids. Germline V lookup: CDR1 MDHEN, CDR2 SYDVKM. Trimming cost V 4 bases and J 2 bases, with 18 bases left between them. The CDR3 sequence is CASSSVRGPATYEQYF. The CDR3 nucleotides are TGTGCCAGCAGTTCAGTAAGGGGCCCGGCGACCTACGAGCAGTACTTC.

The V and J genes are TRBV12-3 or TRBV12-4 and TRBJ1-5; a possible D gene is TRBD1 (6 bases). The germline V and J ends were trimmed by 3 bases and 2 bases, with 11 bases remaining between them. There are 15 residues in the CDR3. The CDR3 is CASSFGGGGNQPQHF. DNA for the CDR3: TGTGCCAGCAGTTTCGGAGGGGGAGGCAATCAGCCCCAGCATTTT.